The clone carrying this T cell receptor beta chain has only a few counts. Antigen specificity is unknown. These data originate in a study of blood T cells in healthy people across ages. Findings of the study overall: Strong correlation linked observed beta diversity and percent naive T cells. Diversity of TCR beta per million T cells declined in a roughly linear way with age.

With a J-beta primer mix and a sample-barcoded 5' primer, a second PCR ran about 6 to 11 cycles. TCRdb passed the 5' RACE reads through MiXCR, listing each CDR3 protein once. The sample includes fewer than 1,200,000 distinct CDR3 sequences, about 25% of them seen just once. In addition, the sample was reused for a study of T cells of mothers and their children. That study adds: Related pairs of mothers and children showed slightly higher, non-significant overlap versus unrelated pairs.

This TCR came from a girl aged 2 to 10 in good health. Sequencing used blood.

CDR3 amino acids: CASSVAERETQYF. In nucleotides, the CDR3 is TGTGCCAGCAGCGTAGCGGAGCGGGAGACCCAGTACTTC. The chain uses TRBV9 and TRBJ2-5; a possible D gene is TRBD2 (5 bases). The V end was cut by 0 bases, the J end by 5 bases, with 8 bases between. Germline CDR1 reads SGDLS; CDR2 reads YYNGEE. There are 13 residues in the CDR3.